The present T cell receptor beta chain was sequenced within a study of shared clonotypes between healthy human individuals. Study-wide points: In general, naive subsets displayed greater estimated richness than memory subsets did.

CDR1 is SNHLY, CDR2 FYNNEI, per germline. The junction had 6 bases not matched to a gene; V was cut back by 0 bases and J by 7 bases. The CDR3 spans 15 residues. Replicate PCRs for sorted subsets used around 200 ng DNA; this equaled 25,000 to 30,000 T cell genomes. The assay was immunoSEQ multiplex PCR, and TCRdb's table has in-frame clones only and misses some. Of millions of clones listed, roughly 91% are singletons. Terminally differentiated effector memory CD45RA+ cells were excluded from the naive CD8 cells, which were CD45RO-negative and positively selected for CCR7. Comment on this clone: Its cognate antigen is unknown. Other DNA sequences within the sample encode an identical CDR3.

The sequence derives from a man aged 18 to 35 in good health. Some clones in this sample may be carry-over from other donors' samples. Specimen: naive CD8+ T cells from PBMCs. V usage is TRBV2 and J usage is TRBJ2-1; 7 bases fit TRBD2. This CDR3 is CASSEAGGPYNEQFF. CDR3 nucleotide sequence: TGTGCCAGCAGTGAAGCGGGAGGGCCTTATAATGAGCAGTTCTTC. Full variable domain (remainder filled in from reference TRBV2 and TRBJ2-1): EPEVTQTPSHQVTQMGQEVILRCVPISNHLYFYWYRQILGQKVEFLVSFYNNEISEKSEIFDDQFSVERPDGSNFTLKIRSTKLEDSAMYFCASSEAGGPYNEQFFGPGTRLTVL.